These 14 T cell receptor beta chains came from one sample sequenced in a study of follicular helper T cells after annual influenza vaccination. This table comes from immunoSEQ multiplex PCR, and its TCRdb copy is limited to in-frame clones, with some not included. The sample includes 11,000 to 15,000 clones, approximately 84% of them seen just once. Time point of the sample: 2014-2015 season, pre-vaccination. Material: CXCR5- memory CD4+ T cells sorted from blood, obtained on the day of influenza vaccination. Every receptor here comes from an adult who received the influenza vaccine.

The V call is TRBV9, the J call TRBJ2-3; D is undetermined. V dropped 4 bases and J dropped 0 bases, with 12 bases sitting between them. In germline, CDR1 is SGDLS, CDR2 YYNGEE. The CDR3 has 15 residues. CDR3: CASSRQPISTDTQYF. The CDR3 DNA sequence: TGTGCCAGCAGCCGACAACCGATCAGCACAGATACGCAGTATTTT.

This chain joins TRBV5-6 and TRBJ1-3; D is undetermined. V gave up 0 bases and J gave up 3 bases, with 1 base separating them. Germline assignment: CDR1 SGHDT and CDR2 YYEEEE. The CDR3 length is 12 residues. The CDR3 reads CASSLGGNTIYF. The CDR3 DNA is TGTGCCAGCAGCTTGGGTGGAAACACCATATATTTT.

CDR3 DNA: TGTGCCAGCAGCTTAGGGACAGGGTGGGCCACCGGGGAGCTGTTTTTT. The encoded protein is CASSLGTGWATGELFF. This sequence joins TRBV7-8 and TRBJ2-2; 8 nucleotides agree with TRBD1. The ends lost 1 base at V and 4 bases at J; junction bases unmatched: 5. Germline-derived CDR1 and CDR2 are SGHVS and FQNEAQ. This CDR3 is 16 amino acids long.

This chain connects TRBV5-4 to TRBJ1-2; D is undetermined. CDR3 length equals 13 residues. Germline loops: CDR1 SGHNT, CDR2 YYREEE (reference sequence). The V gene lost 6 bases and the J gene lost 8 bases, with 17 bases spanning the gap. The CDR3 protein is CASTARREGGYTF. The CDR3 bases are TGTGCCAGCACGGCCCGGAGGGAAGGAGGCTACACCTTC.

V is TRBV5-1 and J is TRBJ1-2, with 7 bases identical to TRBD1. Germline CDR1 SGHRS, CDR2 YFSETQ. V lost 0 bases and J lost 8; bases outside the gene matches: 7. The CDR3 length is 14 residues. The CDR3 bases are TGCGCCAGCAGCTTGGCTGGGCAGGGGGAGGGCTACACCTTC. Protein sequence: CASSLAGQGEGYTF.

The chain employs TRBV11-2 and TRBJ1-3, with D uncertain. CDR1 is SGHAT, CDR2 FQNNGV, per germline. V was clipped by 5 bases and J by 0 bases, with 17 bases between them. The CDR3 spans 17 residues. In nucleotides, the CDR3 is TGTGCCAGCAGCCCCCGGCCCGGGGAAAGCTCTGGAAACACCATATATTTT. It yields the protein CASSPRPGESSGNTIYF.

This clone was counted once. The chain is built from TRBV30 and TRBJ2-2; TRBD1 agrees at 8 bases. CDR3 length equals 14 residues. Trimming cost V 3 bases and J 6 bases; bases outside gene matches: 6. The V gene's germline CDR1 is GTSNPN and CDR2 SVGIG (reference sequence). The DNA for the CDR3 is TGTGCCTGGAGCAGACAGGGGATCGCCGGGGAGCTGTTTTTT. This translates into CAWSRQGIAGELFF.

The chain carries TRBV14 and TRBJ2-4; 13 bases align to TRBD2. The CDR3 extends over 16 amino acids. Germline-derived CDR1 and CDR2 are SGHDN and FVKESK. Germline trimming cut 2 bases from V and 5 bases from J; bases unmatched to any gene: 3. The CDR3 coding sequence is TGTGCCAGCAGCCAAAAACTAGCGGGGGGGCAAAACATTCAGTACTTC. This gives the protein CASSQKLAGGQNIQYF. Complete variable domain (other parts from reference TRBV14 and TRBJ2-4): EAGVTQFPSHSVIEKGQTVTLRCDPISGHDNLYWYRRVMGKEIKFLLHFVKESKQDESGMPNNRFLAERTGGTYSTLKVQPAELEDSGVYFCASSQKLAGGQNIQYFGAGTRLSVL.

This chain joins TRBV7-9 and TRBJ1-5; a possible D gene is TRBD1 (5 bases). Germline V CDR1 and CDR2: SEHNR, FQNEAQ (reference sequence). V lost 4 bases, J lost 6 bases, and 16 bases lay in between. This CDR3 region has 15 residues. CDR3 DNA sequence: TGTGCCAGCAGCTATGGCCTGGGACTAGTTCAGCCCCAGCATTTT. Encoded protein: CASSYGLGLVQPQHF.

This chain joins TRBV4-3 and TRBJ2-5; D assignment may be TRBD1 or TRBD2 (6 bases each). This CDR3 spans 15 amino acids. V lost 1 base and J lost 5, with 14 bases in between. Looked up from germline, CDR1 is LGHNA and CDR2 is YSLEER. The CDR3 bases are TGCGCCAGCAGCCAAGGGGGGGCCGGGGCCGAGACCCAGTACTTC. Translation: CASSQGGAGAETQYF.

This chain uses TRBV27 with TRBJ2-3, with D tentatively TRBD1 (6 bases). Looked up from germline, CDR1 is MNHEY and CDR2 is SMNVEV (reference sequence). This CDR3 is built from 15 residues. Trimming took 4 bases from V and 0 from J, leaving 11 bases between them. The CDR3 is CASSSLGASTDTQYF. The DNA for the CDR3 is TGTGCCAGCAGTTCCTTGGGGGCGAGCACAGATACGCAGTATTTT.

The chain employs TRBV5-5 and TRBJ1-1; 8 bases map to TRBD1. Germline assignment: CDR1 SGHKS and CDR2 YYEKEE (reference sequence). This CDR3 spans 14 amino acids. Trimming at V came to 2 bases and at J to 7 bases, leaving 7 bases not matched to a gene. In DNA form, the CDR3 reads TGTGCCAGCAGCTTCCGGGACAGGTATTTTGAAGCTTTCTTT. It encodes CASSFRDRYFEAFF.

The V and J genes are TRBV6-6 and TRBJ1-2; 8 bases are a match to TRBD1. V lost 4 bases to trimming and J lost 2 bases; unmatched junction nucleotides: 3. The CDR3 extends over 14 amino acids. The germline V gene encodes CDR1 MNHNY and CDR2 SVGAGI (reference sequence). The CDR3, as DNA: TGTGCCAGCAGTTTCCGGACAGGGAACTATGGCTACACCTTC. Translation gives CASSFRTGNYGYTF.

The chain links TRBV4-3 to TRBJ2-5, with TRBD2 matching over 10 bases. The CDR3 sequence is 15 residues long. The ends lost 6 bases at V and 5 bases at J; junction bases unmatched: 9. In germline, CDR1 is LGHNA, CDR2 YSLEER. The CDR3 spells CASSALLAGFETQYF. The CDR3 DNA is TGCGCCAGCAGTGCTTTACTAGCGGGGTTCGAGACCCAGTACTTC.